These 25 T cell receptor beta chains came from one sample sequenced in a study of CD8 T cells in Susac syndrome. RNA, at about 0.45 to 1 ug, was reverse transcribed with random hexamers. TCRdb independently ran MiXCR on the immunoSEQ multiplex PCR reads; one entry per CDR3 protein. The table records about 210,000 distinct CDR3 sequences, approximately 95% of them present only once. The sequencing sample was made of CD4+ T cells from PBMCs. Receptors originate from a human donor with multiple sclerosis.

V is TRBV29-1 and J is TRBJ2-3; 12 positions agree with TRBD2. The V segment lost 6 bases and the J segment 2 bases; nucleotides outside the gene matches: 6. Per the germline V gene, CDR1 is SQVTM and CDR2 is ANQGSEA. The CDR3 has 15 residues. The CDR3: CSVNGLAGTTDTQYF. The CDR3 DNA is TGCAGCGTGAATGGACTAGCGGGGACCACAGATACGCAGTATTTT.

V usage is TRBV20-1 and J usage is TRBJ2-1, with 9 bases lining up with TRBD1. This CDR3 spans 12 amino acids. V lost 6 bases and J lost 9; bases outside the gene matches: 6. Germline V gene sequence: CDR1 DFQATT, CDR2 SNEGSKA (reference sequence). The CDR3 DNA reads TGCAGTGCCCTACAGGGGGCGGGTGAGCAGTTCTTC. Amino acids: CSALQGAGEQFF.

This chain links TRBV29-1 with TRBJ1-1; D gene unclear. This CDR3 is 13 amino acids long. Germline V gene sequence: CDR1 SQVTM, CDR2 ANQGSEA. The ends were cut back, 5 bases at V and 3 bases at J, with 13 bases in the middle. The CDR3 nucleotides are TGCAGCGTTCGGGAGGGCATGGACACTGAAGCTTTCTTT. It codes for CSVREGMDTEAFF.

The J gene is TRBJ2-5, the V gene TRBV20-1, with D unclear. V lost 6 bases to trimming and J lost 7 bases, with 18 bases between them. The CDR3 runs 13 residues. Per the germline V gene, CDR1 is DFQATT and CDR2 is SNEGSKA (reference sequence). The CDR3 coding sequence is TGCAGTGCCCACCGAACCGGTTCAGGGACCCAGTACTTC. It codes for CSAHRTGSGTQYF.

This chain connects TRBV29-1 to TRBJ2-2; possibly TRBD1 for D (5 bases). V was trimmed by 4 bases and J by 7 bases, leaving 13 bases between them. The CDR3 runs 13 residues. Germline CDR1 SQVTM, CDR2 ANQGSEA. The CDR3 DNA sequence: TGCAGCGTTGGGACAACCTTTCGCGGGGAGCTGTTTTTT. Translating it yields CSVGTTFRGELFF.

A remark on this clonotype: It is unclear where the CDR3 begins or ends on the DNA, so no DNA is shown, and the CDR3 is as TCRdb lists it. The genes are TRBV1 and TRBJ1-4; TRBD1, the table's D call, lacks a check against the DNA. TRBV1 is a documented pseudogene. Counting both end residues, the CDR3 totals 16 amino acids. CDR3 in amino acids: CTSTLVGTGTNEKLFF.

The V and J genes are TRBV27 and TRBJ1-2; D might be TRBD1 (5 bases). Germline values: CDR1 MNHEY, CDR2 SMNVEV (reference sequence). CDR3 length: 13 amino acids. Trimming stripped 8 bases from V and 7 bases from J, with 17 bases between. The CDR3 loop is CASGGRGSSGYTF. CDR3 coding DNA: TGTGCCAGCGGAGGGAGGGGATCCAGTGGCTACACCTTC.

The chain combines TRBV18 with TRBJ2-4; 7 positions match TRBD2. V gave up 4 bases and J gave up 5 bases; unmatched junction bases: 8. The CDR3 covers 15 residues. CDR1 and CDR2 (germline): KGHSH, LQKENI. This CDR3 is CASSLTGTNQNIQYF. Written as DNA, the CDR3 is TGTGCCAGCTCACTAACCGGGACTAATCAAAACATTCAGTACTTC.

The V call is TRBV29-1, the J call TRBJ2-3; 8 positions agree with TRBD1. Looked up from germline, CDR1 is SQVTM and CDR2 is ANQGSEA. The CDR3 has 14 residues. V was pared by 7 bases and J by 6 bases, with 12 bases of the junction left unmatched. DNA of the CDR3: TGCAGCGCTGAGGCCGGGACAGGCAGCGATACGCAGTATTTT. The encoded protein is CSAEAGTGSDTQYF.

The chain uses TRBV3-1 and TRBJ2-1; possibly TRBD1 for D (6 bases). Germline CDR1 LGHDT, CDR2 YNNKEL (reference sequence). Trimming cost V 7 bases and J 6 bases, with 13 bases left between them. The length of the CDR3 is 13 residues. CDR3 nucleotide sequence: TGTGCCAGCACCCCGAGCAGGGGCAATGAGCAGTTCTTC. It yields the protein CASTPSRGNEQFF.

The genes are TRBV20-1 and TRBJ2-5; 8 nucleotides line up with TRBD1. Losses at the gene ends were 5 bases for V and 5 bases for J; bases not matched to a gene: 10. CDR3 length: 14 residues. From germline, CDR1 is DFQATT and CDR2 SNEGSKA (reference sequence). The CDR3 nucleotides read TGCAGTGCTTCCTCCGACAGGGGATGGGAGACCCAGTACTTC. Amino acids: CSASSDRGWETQYF.

The CDR3 here is CASKSRREQFF. CDR3 in DNA: TGTGCCAGCAAATCTAGGAGGGAGCAGTTCTTC. The chain links TRBV12-3 or TRBV12-4 to TRBJ2-1; TRBD2 might be the D (5 bases). The ends were cut back, 7 bases at V and 10 bases at J, with 11 bases in the middle. The CDR3 contains 11 residues.

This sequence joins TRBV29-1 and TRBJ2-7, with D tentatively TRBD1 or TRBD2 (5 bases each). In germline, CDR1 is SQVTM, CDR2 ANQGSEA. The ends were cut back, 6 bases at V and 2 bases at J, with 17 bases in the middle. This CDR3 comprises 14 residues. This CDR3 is CSVLRGTYPYEQYF. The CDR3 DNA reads TGCAGCGTCCTCCGAGGGACGTATCCCTACGAGCAGTACTTC.

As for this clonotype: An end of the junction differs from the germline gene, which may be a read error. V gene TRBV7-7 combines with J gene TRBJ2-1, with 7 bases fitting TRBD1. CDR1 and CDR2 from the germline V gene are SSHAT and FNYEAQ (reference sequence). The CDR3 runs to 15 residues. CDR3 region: CASSLDRNSYNEQFF. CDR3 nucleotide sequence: TGTGCTAGCAGCCTGGACAGGAACTCCTACAATGAGCAGTTCTTC.

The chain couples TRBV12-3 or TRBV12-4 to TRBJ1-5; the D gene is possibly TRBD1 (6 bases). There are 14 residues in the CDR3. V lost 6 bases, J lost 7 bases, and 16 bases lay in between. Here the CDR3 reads CASSPQGTWQPQHF. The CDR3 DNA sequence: TGTGCCAGCAGCCCACAGGGTACTTGGCAGCCCCAGCATTTT.

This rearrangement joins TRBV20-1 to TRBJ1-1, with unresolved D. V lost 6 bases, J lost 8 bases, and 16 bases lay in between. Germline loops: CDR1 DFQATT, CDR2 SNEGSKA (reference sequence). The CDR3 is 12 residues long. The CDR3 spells CSASIRDLEAFF. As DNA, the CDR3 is TGCAGTGCCTCCATTAGGGATTTGGAAGCTTTCTTT.

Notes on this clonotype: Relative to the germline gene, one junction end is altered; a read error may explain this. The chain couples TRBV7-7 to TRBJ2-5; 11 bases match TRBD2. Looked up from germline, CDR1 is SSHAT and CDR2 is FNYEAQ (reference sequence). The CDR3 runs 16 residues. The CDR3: CASSPLAGVGQETQYF. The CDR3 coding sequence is TGTGCTAGCAGCCCACTAGCGGGAGTGGGACAAGAGACCCAGTACTTC.

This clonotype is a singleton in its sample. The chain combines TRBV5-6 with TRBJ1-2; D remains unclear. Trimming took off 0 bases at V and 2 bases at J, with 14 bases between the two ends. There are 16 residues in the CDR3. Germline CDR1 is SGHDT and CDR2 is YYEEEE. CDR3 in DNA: TGTGCCAGCAGCTTGGGGTACGGTCTGGCCAACTATGGCTACACCTTC. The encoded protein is CASSLGYGLANYGYTF.

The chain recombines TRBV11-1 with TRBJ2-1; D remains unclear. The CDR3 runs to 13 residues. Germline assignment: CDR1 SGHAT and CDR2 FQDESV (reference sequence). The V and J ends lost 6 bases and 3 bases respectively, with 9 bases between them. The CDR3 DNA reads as TGTGCCAGCAGTTCGGCCGACTACAATGAGCAGTTCTTC. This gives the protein CASSSADYNEQFF.

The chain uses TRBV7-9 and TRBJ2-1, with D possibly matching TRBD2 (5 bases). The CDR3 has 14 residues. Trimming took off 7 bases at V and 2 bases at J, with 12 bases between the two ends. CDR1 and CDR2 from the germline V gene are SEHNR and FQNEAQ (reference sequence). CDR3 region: CASTPRRTYNEQFF. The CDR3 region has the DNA TGTGCCAGCACCCCGCGGAGGACCTACAATGAGCAGTTCTTC.

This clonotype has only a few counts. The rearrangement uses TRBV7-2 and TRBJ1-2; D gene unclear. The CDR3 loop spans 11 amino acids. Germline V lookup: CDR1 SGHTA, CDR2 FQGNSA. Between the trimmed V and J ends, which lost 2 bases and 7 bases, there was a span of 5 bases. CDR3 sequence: CASSLSGGYTF. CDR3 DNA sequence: TGTGCCAGCAGCTTATCGGGTGGCTACACCTTC.

CDR3 amino acids: CAWQRVGRDTEAFF. The CDR3 region has the DNA TGTGCCTGGCAGCGGGTCGGGCGGGACACTGAAGCTTTCTTT. The chain combines TRBV30 with TRBJ1-1; D is uncertain. V was cut by 5 bases and J by 3 bases, with 16 bases left in between. Germline V gene data show CDR1 as GTSNPN and CDR2 as SVGIG (reference sequence). The CDR3 has 14 amino acids.

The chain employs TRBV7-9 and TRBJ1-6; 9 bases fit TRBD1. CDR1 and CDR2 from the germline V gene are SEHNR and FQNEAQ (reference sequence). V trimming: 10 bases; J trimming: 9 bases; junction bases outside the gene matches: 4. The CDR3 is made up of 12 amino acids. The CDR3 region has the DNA TGTGCCACCGGGACAGGGAGTTCACCCCTCCACTTT. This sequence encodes CATGTGSSPLHF.

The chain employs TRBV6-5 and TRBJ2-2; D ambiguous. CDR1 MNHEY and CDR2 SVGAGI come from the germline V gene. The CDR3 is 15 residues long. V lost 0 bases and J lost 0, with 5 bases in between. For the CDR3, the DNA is TGTGCCAGCAGTTACTCGACACCGAACACCGGGGAGCTGTTTTTT. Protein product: CASSYSTPNTGELFF.

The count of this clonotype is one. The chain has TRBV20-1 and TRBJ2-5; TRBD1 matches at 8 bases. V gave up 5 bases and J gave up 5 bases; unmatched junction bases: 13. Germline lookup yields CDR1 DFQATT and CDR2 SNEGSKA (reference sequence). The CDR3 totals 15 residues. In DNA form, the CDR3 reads TGCAGTGCTTCACAACCGGACAGGGCTCGGGAGACCCAGTACTTC. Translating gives CSASQPDRARETQYF.